This TCR beta chain derives from a study of identical twins. Using its own MiXCR run on the 5' RACE reads, TCRdb lists one record per CDR3 protein. The sample consists of about 470,000 distinct CDR3 sequences, roughly a quarter of them appearing once. This clonotype turned up a few times. CDR1 and CDR2 from the germline V gene are SGHRS and YFSETQ. V lost 0 bases and J lost 4, with 7 bases in between. The CDR3 length is 14 residues. Separately, the same data were catalogued under a study of T cells expressing NK-cell markers.

The receptor comes from a woman younger than 35 in good health. The V gene is TRBV5-1, the J gene TRBJ1-4; D ambiguous. The sample consisted of CD4+ T cells sorted from blood. CDR3 sequence (DNA): TGCGCCAGCAGCTTGGACAGCCGTAATGAAAAACTGTTTTTT. Translation gives CASSLDSRNEKLFF.